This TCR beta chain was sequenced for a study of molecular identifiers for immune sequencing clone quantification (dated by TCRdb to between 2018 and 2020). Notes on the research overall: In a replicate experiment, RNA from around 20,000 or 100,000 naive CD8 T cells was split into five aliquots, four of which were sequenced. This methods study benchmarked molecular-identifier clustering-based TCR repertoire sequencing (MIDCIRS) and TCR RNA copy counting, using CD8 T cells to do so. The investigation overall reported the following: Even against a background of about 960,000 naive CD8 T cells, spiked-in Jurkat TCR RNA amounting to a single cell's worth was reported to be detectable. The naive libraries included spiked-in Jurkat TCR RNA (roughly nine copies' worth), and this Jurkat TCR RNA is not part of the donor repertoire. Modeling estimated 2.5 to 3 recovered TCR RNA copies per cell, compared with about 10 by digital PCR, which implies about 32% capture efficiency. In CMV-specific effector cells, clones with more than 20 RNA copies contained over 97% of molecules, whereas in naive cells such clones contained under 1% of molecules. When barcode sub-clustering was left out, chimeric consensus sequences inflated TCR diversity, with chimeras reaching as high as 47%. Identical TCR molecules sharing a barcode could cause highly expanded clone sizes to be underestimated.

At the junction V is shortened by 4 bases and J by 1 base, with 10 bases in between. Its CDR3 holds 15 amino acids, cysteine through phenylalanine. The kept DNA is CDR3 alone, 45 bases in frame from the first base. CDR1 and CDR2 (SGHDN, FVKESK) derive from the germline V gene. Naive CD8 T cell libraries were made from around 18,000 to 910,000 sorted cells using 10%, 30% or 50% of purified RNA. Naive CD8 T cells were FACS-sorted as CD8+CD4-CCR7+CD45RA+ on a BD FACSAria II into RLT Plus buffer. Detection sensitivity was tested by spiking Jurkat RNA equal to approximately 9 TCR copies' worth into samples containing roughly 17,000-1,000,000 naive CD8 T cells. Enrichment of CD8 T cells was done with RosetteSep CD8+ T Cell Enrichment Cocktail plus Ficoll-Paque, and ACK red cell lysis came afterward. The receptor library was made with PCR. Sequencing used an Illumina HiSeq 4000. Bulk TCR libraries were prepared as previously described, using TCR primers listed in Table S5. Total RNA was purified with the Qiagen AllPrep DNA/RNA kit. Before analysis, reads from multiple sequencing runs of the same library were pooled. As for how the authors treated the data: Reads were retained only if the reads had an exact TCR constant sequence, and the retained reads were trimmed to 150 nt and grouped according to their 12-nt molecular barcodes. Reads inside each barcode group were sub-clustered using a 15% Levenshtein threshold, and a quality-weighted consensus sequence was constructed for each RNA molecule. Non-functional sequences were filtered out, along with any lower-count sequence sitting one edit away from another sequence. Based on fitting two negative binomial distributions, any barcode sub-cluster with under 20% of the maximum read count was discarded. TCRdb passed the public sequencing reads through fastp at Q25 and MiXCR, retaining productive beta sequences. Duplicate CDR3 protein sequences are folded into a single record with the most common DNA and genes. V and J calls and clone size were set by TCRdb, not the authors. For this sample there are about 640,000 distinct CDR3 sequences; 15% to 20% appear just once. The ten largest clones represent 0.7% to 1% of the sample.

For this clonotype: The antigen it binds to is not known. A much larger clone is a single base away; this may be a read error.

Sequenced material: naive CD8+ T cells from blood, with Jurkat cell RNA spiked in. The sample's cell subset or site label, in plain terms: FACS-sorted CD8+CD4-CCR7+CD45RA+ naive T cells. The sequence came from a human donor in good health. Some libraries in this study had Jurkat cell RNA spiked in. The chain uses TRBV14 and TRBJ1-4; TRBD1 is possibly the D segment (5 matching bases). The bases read TGTGCCAGCAGCCGAGGGACCAGAACTAATGAAAAACTGTTTTTT. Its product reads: CASSRGTRTNEKLFF.